This TCR beta chain was profiled in a study of T cell repertoires in cytomegalovirus infection. Study-wide context: CMV infection plus the matching HLA type was flagged by public TCR beta signatures. Study-level points and caveats: Of the TCR beta families, the public ones yielded a cumulative frequency that identified carriers of CMV plus the relevant HLA. The ex vivo response was dominated by HLA-C-restricted CMV-specific TCR beta clonotypes.

Comment on this clonotype: Its matching antigen is unknown. A much bigger clone sits one base away, suggesting this may be a read error.

One entry per CDR3 protein results from TCRdb running MiXCR on the reads. The sample has 600,000 to 800,000 distinct CDR3 sequences; more than 20% are singletons. Germline V gene sequence: CDR1 SEHNR, CDR2 FQNEAQ (reference sequence). The CDR3 is made up of 15 amino acids. The clonotype was recovered from a human donor in good health (CMV status not recorded). Some clones in this sample may be carry-over from other donors' samples. Sequenced material: CD8+ T cells from PBMCs. The rearrangement links TRBV7-9 to TRBJ2-2; 7 bases line up with TRBD1. CDR3 nucleotide sequence: TGTGTCAGCAGCTTGGGGCAGGGGGACACCGGGGAGCTGTTTTTT. This codes for CVSSLGQGDTGELFF.